The 31 T cell receptor beta chains listed next were all sequenced from one sample in a study of cytomegalovirus exposure and HLA in healthy donors. The PCR was carried out with 60 Vbeta primers and 13 Jbeta primers. Here immunoSEQ multiplex PCR was the method, and the copy in TCRdb shows in-frame clones only, minus some. Of under 85,000 clones listed, around 70% are singletons. The sample comprised PBMCs. The receptors here all came from a woman aged 25 to 39 in good health and CMV-seropositive.

The rearrangement joins TRBV2 to TRBJ2-3; a possible D gene is TRBD2 (6 bases). CDR1 SNHLY and CDR2 FYNNEI come from the germline V gene. Trimming stripped 6 bases from V and 0 bases from J, with 10 bases between. CDR3 size: 14 residues. CDR3 in DNA: TGTGCCAGCAGGGACTATCTTAGCACAGATACGCAGTATTTT. It yields the protein CASRDYLSTDTQYF.

CDR3 loop: CSVGGSMVYTEAFF. CDR3 DNA sequence: TGCAGCGTTGGAGGGAGTATGGTGTACACTGAAGCTTTCTTT. J is TRBJ1-1 and V is TRBV29-1; D is undetermined. Trimming cost V 4 bases and J 3 bases, with 15 bases left between them. CDR3 length equals 14 residues. Germline V gene lookup returns CDR1 SQVTM and CDR2 ANQGSEA.

This clone was observed a handful of times. The chain combines TRBV30 with TRBJ2-1, with D maybe TRBD1 (5 bases). With 0 bases removed from V and 6 bases from J, the gap between germline ends came to 15 bases. The CDR3 consists of 15 residues. Per the germline V gene, CDR1 is GTSNPN and CDR2 is SVGIG (reference sequence). The CDR3 bases are TGTGCCTGGAGTGTACTCAGGCTTCAGGGCAATGAGCAGTTCTTC. This gives the protein CAWSVLRLQGNEQFF.

The chain couples TRBV5-1 to TRBJ1-5; D not certain. The CDR3 covers 15 residues. Germline V lookup: CDR1 SGHRS, CDR2 YFSETQ. V shed 0 bases and J shed 7 bases, with 14 bases lying between them. The CDR3 DNA sequence: TGCGCCAGCAGCTTGGCCGGTACAGAAACACAGCCCCAGCATTTT. It specifies CASSLAGTETQPQHF.

This clone has more than one count but fewer than ten. The rearrangement links TRBV18 to TRBJ2-7, with D maybe TRBD2 (6 bases). This CDR3 is built from 13 residues. Germline CDR1 is KGHSH and CDR2 is LQKENI. The ends were cut back, 6 bases at V and 5 bases at J, with 14 bases in the middle. The CDR3 sequence: CASSHQTSDEQYF. The CDR3 region has the DNA TGTGCCAGCTCCCACCAGACTAGTGACGAGCAGTACTTC. Drawing the rest from reference TRBV18 and TRBJ2-7, the complete variable domain is NAGVMQNPRHLVRRRGQEARLRCSPMKGHSHVYWYRQLPEEGLKFMVYLQKENIIDESGMPKERFSAEFPKEGPSILRIQQVVRGDSAAYFCASSHQTSDEQYFGPGTRLTVT.

In this sample, this clone turned up once. In nucleotides, the CDR3 is TGTGCCAGCAGCCAAGCTGACTACTACGAGCAGTACTTC. Its protein product is CASSQADYYEQYF. The chain uses TRBV4-2 and TRBJ2-7, with D maybe TRBD2 (5 bases). This CDR3 comprises 13 residues. Trimming left V 1 base short and J 3 bases short, with 7 bases between. Germline CDR1 is LGHNA and CDR2 is YNFKEQ.

The genes are TRBV10-3 and TRBJ2-1; 8 bases are shared with TRBD1. The CDR3 is 16 amino acids. The germline CDR1 and CDR2 sequences are ENHRY and SYGVKD. Trimming cost V 2 bases and J 6 bases; bases outside gene matches: 9. CDR3 in amino acids: CAISEDRGRQSNEQFF. Here the CDR3 DNA reads TGTGCCATCAGTGAGGACAGGGGCCGCCAATCCAATGAGCAGTTCTTC.

The rearrangement joins TRBV28 to TRBJ1-2; D unresolved. Germline assignment: CDR1 MDHEN and CDR2 SYDVKM. The CDR3 is 11 amino acids. V was cut by 5 bases and J by 7 bases, with 8 bases left in between. This CDR3 reads CASSSGSGYTF. CDR3 nucleotide sequence: TGTGCCAGCAGTAGCGGTTCTGGCTACACCTTC.

This clone was recorded a few times. The chain uses TRBV29-1 and TRBJ2-7; 7 bases fit TRBD1. The CDR3 spans 13 residues. Per the germline V gene, CDR1 is SQVTM and CDR2 is ANQGSEA. With V trimmed by 6 bases and J by 2 bases, 7 bases remained unmatched. The CDR3 region is CSVYGTATYEQYF. For the CDR3, the DNA is TGCAGCGTATACGGGACAGCGACCTACGAGCAGTACTTC.

The CDR3 DNA follows: TGTGCCAGCAGCCAATCCCAATACACTGAAGCTTTCTTT. Its translation: CASSQSQYTEAFF. V is TRBV16 and J is TRBJ1-1; D is ambiguous. Germline V gene data show CDR1 as KGHSY and CDR2 as FQNENV. The CDR3 loop spans 13 amino acids. V dropped 0 bases and J dropped 3 bases, with 5 bases sitting between them. The variable domain in full, completed from reference TRBV16 and TRBJ1-1, reads GEEVAQTPKHLVRGEGQKAKLYCAPIKGHSYVFWYQQVLKNEFKFLISFQNENVFDETGMPKERFSAKCLPNSPCSLEIQATKLEDSAVYFCASSQSQYTEAFFGQGTRLTVV.

This sequence joins TRBV6-1 and TRBJ1-2; weak D call: TRBD1 (5 bases). Germline loops: CDR1 MNHNS, CDR2 SASEGT. The CDR3 runs 12 residues. Trimming left V 10 bases short and J 5 bases short, with 14 bases between. The CDR3 spells CATYNTGYGYTF. The DNA of the CDR3 is TGTGCCACCTATAATACAGGTTATGGCTACACCTTC.

V gene TRBV4-3 combines with J gene TRBJ1-2, with 7 positions matching TRBD1. CDR3 size: 14 residues. CDR1 LGHNA and CDR2 YSLEER come from the germline V gene. Germline trimming cut 1 base from V and 5 bases from J; bases unmatched to any gene: 4. Here the CDR3 reads CASSQGGTEYGYTF. As DNA, the CDR3 is TGCGCCAGCAGCCAAGGGGGGACAGAATATGGCTACACCTTC.

Concerning this clone itself: Distinct nucleotide sequences in the sample also encode this CDR3. This chain connects TRBV29-1 to TRBJ2-3, with 10 bases matching TRBD2. The germline CDR1 and CDR2 sequences are SQVTM and ANQGSEA. Trimming removed 4 bases from V and 2 bases from J; junction bases left unmatched: 6. The CDR3 runs to 15 residues. The CDR3 DNA reads TGCAGCGTTGCAAGGACTAGCGGCTCCACAGATACGCAGTATTTT. It yields the protein CSVARTSGSTDTQYF.

The chain is built from TRBV18 and TRBJ2-2; D remains ambiguous. The CDR3 is 13 amino acids. V was shortened by 0 bases and J by 9 bases, with 8 bases between the two germline ends. Germline values: CDR1 KGHSH, CDR2 LQKENI. In DNA form, the CDR3 reads TGTGCCAGCTCACCACCGAGTCCCCGGGAGCTGTTTTTT. Translation: CASSPPSPRELFF.

The rearrangement links TRBV14 to TRBJ2-1; 11 bases match TRBD2. Germline V gives CDR1 SGHDN, CDR2 FVKESK. The V gene end was trimmed by 3 bases and the J gene end by 7 bases; junction bases not matched to a gene: 2. The CDR3 consists of 14 residues. The CDR3 bases are TGTGCCAGCAGCCAGTTAGCGGGAGGGAATGAGCAGTTCTTC. This translates into CASSQLAGGNEQFF.

The DNA of the CDR3 is TGTGCCAGCAGTTCCTCGGGGGGGACGCACGAGCAGTACTTC. Its protein is CASSSSGGTHEQYF. The chain couples TRBV6-1 to TRBJ2-7; 8 nucleotides agree with TRBD2. V shed 5 bases and J 5 bases; nucleotides not matched to a gene: 8. The CDR3 sequence is 14 residues long. Germline V CDR1 and CDR2: MNHNS, SASEGT.

The chain joins TRBV19 to TRBJ2-7, with a tentative D call TRBD2 (6 bases). Per germline, CDR1 LNHDA and CDR2 SQIVND (reference sequence). Trimming took off 6 bases at V and 1 base at J, with 16 bases between the two ends. The CDR3 has 15 amino acids. The CDR3 sequence: CASSIGPGVSYEQYF. The CDR3 bases are TGTGCCAGTAGCATTGGACCGGGGGTATCCTACGAGCAGTACTTC.

The chain couples TRBV27 to TRBJ1-2, with D possibly TRBD1 on 5 matching bases. The CDR3 consists of 12 residues. Germline assignment: CDR1 MNHEY and CDR2 SMNVEV (reference sequence). V was clipped by 6 bases and J by 4 bases, with 9 bases between them. The CDR3 reads CASREGPYGYTF. The CDR3 DNA reads as TGTGCCAGCAGGGAGGGGCCCTATGGCTACACCTTC.

This chain links TRBV5-8 with TRBJ1-5; TRBD1 is a possible D gene (6 bases). The germline CDR1 and CDR2 sequences are SGHTS and YDEGEE. The CDR3 has 16 residues. Trimming shortened V by 3 bases and J by 1 base, and 14 bases separated the two germline ends. The CDR3 DNA reads as TGTGCCAGCAGCTCGGTGGTTGGGACAAGCAATCAGCCCCAGCATTTT. This sequence encodes CASSSVVGTSNQPQHF.

This clone was found a few times. Here the CDR3 reads CASSHLRTSGDEQYF. CDR3 nucleotides: TGCGCCAGCAGCCACCTTCGGACGAGCGGCGACGAGCAGTACTTC. The J gene is TRBJ2-7, the V gene TRBV4-1; D may be TRBD2 (5 bases). The germline V and J ends were trimmed by 3 bases and 5 bases, with 17 bases remaining between them. This CDR3 spans 15 amino acids. The germline gives CDR1 MGHRA, CDR2 YSYEKL.

V and J are TRBV7-2 and TRBJ1-2, with 10 bases aligning to TRBD1. CDR3 length: 15 residues. V was pared by 1 base and J by 5 bases, with 4 bases of the junction left unmatched. CDR1 and CDR2 (germline): SGHTA, FQGNSA. CDR3 residues: CASSLGQGAGYGYTF. The CDR3, as DNA: TGTGCCAGCAGCTTAGGACAGGGGGCGGGATATGGCTACACCTTC.

V and J are TRBV28 and TRBJ2-1; weak D call: TRBD2 (5 bases). Trimming removed 1 base at V and 10 bases at J, with 14 bases between. Germline V CDR1 and CDR2: MDHEN, SYDVKM. The CDR3 has 14 amino acids. In DNA form, the CDR3 reads TGTGCCAGCAGTTTATCTCAAAGCCCGGGGGAGCAGTTCTTC. This sequence encodes CASSLSQSPGEQFF.

V is TRBV2 and J is TRBJ1-1, with a weak D call TRBD1 (6 bases). CDR1 and CDR2 (germline): SNHLY, FYNNEI. The CDR3 totals 14 residues. V lost 6 bases and J lost 5, with 16 bases in between. DNA of the CDR3: TGTGCCAGCAGGGGTGCAGGGGAAGTTACTGAAGCTTTCTTT. It specifies CASRGAGEVTEAFF.

V usage is TRBV4-1 and J usage is TRBJ1-2; D unresolved. Germline V lookup: CDR1 MGHRA, CDR2 YSYEKL. There are 13 residues in the CDR3. The V gene lost 1 base and the J gene lost 7 bases, with 10 bases spanning the gap. The CDR3 is CASSQVESFGYTF. In nucleotides, the CDR3 is TGCGCCAGCAGCCAAGTAGAGTCGTTTGGCTACACCTTC.

The V gene is TRBV7-9, the J gene TRBJ1-1; D ambiguous. With 3 bases removed from V and 0 bases from J, the gap between germline ends came to 14 bases. CDR1 and CDR2 from the germline V gene are SEHNR and FQNEAQ (reference sequence). This CDR3 comprises 16 residues. The CDR3 region is CASSFRLAGVNTEAFF. In DNA, the CDR3 is TGTGCCAGCAGCTTTCGGCTAGCTGGGGTGAACACTGAAGCTTTCTTT.

The chain links TRBV28 to TRBJ1-2; D is unresolved. The CDR3 runs 12 residues. Trimming left V 3 bases short and J 4 bases short, with 6 bases between. Germline V gives CDR1 MDHEN, CDR2 SYDVKM. The CDR3 bases are TGTGCCAGCAGTTTGAGAGGCTATGGCTACACCTTC. This translates into CASSLRGYGYTF.

The chain joins TRBV29-1 to TRBJ1-1; possibly TRBD1 for D (6 bases). The CDR3 contains 13 residues. From germline, CDR1 is SQVTM and CDR2 ANQGSEA. V lost 3 bases and J 0 bases, leaving 8 bases between the germline ends. The chain's CDR3 is CSVDGQMNTEAFF. CDR3 DNA: TGCAGCGTTGACGGACAGATGAACACTGAAGCTTTCTTT.

The chain combines TRBV5-1 with TRBJ2-2, with 8 bases fitting TRBD1. V trimming: 1 base; J trimming: 6 bases; junction bases outside the gene matches: 5. The CDR3 is 15 residues long. CDR1 and CDR2 from the germline V gene are SGHRS and YFSETQ. CDR3 region: CASSLTGGKSGELFF. The CDR3 DNA reads TGCGCCAGCAGCTTGACAGGGGGGAAGTCCGGGGAGCTGTTTTTT.

This rearrangement joins TRBV7-6 to TRBJ2-3, with TRBD2 matching 14 bases. J was trimmed by 4 bases and V by 6 bases; bases with no gene match: 3. The CDR3 spans 15 residues. CDR1 and CDR2 from the germline V gene are SGHVS and FNYEAQ. The CDR3 DNA is TGTGCCAGCAGTCTGGGACTAGCGGGAGCAGATACGCAGTATTTT. This encodes CASSLGLAGADTQYF. Full variable domain (outside the CDR3, taken from reference TRBV7-6 and TRBJ2-3): GAGVSQSPRYKVTKRGQDVALRCDPISGHVSLYWYRQALGQGPEFLTYFNYEAQQDKSGLPNDRFSAERPEGSISTLTIQRTEQRDSAMYRCASSLGLAGADTQYFGPGTRLTVL.

This clone occurred a few times. J is TRBJ1-2 and V is TRBV27, with D possibly matching TRBD1 (6 bases). V was pared by 5 bases and J by 0 bases, with 10 bases between. Germline V CDR1 and CDR2: MNHEY, SMNVEV (reference sequence). This CDR3 has 14 amino acids. The CDR3 is CASSRGQANYGYTF. The CDR3 region has the DNA TGTGCCAGCAGTCGGGGACAAGCTAACTATGGCTACACCTTC.

This chain connects TRBV7-3 to TRBJ1-2; a weak D match, TRBD1 (5 bases). The CDR3 runs to 15 residues. CDR1 and CDR2 from the germline V gene are SGHTA and FQGTGA. V was clipped by 1 base and J by 2 bases, with 11 bases between them. In nucleotides, the CDR3 is TGTGCCAGCAGCTTAAGTTCGGCAGGGAACTATGGCTACACCTTC. It yields the protein CASSLSSAGNYGYTF.